This T cell receptor (beta chain) appears in the sequencing data of a study of shared clonotypes between healthy human individuals. Study-wide points: In several donors, around 5% of naive CD4 clonotypes appeared in common.

Selected positively for CCR7 and CD45RO-negative, naive CD8 cells excluded terminally differentiated effector memory CD45RA+ cells. On this clone itself: Its antigen is as yet unknown.

The assay was immunoSEQ multiplex PCR, and TCRdb's table has in-frame clones only and misses some. The sample lists more than 2 million clones, around 93% seen once, with about 1.7% in the top ten. The sequenced sample consisted of naive CD8+ T cells from PBMCs. The origin of this receptor is a man between 18 and 35 years old in good health. Some clones in this sample may be carry-over from other donors' samples.

The CDR3: CASSFRARGTGELFF. The CDR3 region has the DNA TGTGCCAGCAGTTTTAGAGCCAGAGGGACCGGGGAGCTGTTTTTT. The rearrangement uses TRBV28 and TRBJ2-2; D is perhaps TRBD2 (5 bases). CDR1 and CDR2 (germline): MDHEN, SYDVKM. The ends were cut back, 3 bases at V and 5 bases at J, with 13 bases in the middle. The CDR3 sequence is 15 residues long.